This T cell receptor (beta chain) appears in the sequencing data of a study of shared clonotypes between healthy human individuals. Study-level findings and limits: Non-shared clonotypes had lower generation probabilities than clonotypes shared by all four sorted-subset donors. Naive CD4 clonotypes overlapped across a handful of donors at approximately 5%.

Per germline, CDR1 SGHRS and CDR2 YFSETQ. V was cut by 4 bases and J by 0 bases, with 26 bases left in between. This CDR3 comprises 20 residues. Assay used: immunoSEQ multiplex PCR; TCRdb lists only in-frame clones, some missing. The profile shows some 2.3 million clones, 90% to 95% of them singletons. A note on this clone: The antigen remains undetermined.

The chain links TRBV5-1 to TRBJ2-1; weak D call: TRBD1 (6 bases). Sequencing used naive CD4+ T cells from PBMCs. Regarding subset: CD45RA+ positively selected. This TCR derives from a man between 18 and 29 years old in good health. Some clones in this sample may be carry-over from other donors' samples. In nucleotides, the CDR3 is TGCGCCAGCAGCCGACTTGGTGGGGGCTCCCAAGGTAGCTCCTACAATGAGCAGTTCTTC. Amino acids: CASSRLGGGSQGSSYNEQFF.